What follows describes a single T cell receptor (beta chain). This entry comes from a study of blood T cell repertoires in COVID-19. Deletions cut 2 bases from V and 7 bases from J, with 11 bases between. This CDR3 spans 14 amino acids. Germline CDR1 reads MNHNY; CDR2 reads SVGAGI (reference sequence). The authors' processing: Nucleated cell number was recorded as an estimate derived from reference gene primer amplification. Clones were read by immunoSEQ multiplex PCR, and TCRdb kept only the in-frame ones, dropping some. The V and J calls and clone size were taken over from that table, and D and trimming were inferred from the DNA. The table lists some 170,000 clones, about 70% of them singletons, with around 8.1% in the top ten.

The receptor comes from a woman between 45 and 65 years old with active or convalescent COVID-19. This sequence joins TRBV6-6 and TRBJ1-4; D ambiguous. The source material was peripheral blood. The DNA for the CDR3 is TGTGCCAGCAGTTACGGGCAGTCTTCTGAAAAACTGTTTTTT. As protein: CASSYGQSSEKLFF.